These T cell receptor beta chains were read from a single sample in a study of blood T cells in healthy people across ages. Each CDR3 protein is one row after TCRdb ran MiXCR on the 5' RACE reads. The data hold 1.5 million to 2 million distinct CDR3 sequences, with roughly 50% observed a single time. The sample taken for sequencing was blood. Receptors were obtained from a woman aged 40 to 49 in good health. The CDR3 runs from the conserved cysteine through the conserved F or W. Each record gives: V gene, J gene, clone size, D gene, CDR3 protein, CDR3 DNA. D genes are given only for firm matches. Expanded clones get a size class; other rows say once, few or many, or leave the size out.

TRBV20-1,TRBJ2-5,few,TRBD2,CSAGGGKETQYF,TGCAGTGCTGGGGGGGGGAAGGAGACCCAGTACTTC
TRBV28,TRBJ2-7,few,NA,CATYESGLYEQYF,TGTGCCACCTACGAATCCGGGCTCTACGAGCAGTACTTC
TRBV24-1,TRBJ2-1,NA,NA,CATSDLGGGARHEQFF,TGTGCCACCAGTGATTTGGGGGGCGGGGCGAGGCATGAGCAGTTCTTC
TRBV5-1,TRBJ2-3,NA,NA,CASSPVAGTKSTQYF,TGCGCCAGCAGCCCCGTTGCGGGCACTAAGAGCACGCAGTATTTT
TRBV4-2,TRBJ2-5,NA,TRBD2,CASSQDNSGGSGGMETQYF,TGTGCCAGCAGCCAAGACAACTCCGGGGGTAGCGGGGGGATGGAGACCCAGTACTTC
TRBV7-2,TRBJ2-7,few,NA,CASSSQLGRDNEQYF,TGTGCCAGCAGCTCCCAGTTAGGGCGGGACAATGAGCAGTACTTC
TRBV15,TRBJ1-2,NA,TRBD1,CTTSSQRQGVGYTF,TGTACCACCAGCAGCCAAAGACAGGGAGTTGGCTACACCTTC
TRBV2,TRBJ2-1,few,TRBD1,CASRGQLYNEQFF,TGTGCCAGCAGGGGACAGCTCTACAATGAGCAGTTCTTC
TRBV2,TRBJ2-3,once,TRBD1,CASGGQGRTPYSTDTQYF,TGTGCCAGCGGGGGACAGGGCCGTACACCCTATAGCACAGATACGCAGTATTTT
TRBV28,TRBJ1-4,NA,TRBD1,CASSLFPLDRVENEKLFF,TGTGCCAGCAGTTTATTTCCCCTCGACAGGGTTGAAAATGAAAAACTGTTTTTT
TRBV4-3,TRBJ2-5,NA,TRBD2,CASSQELEPSGQNNEQYF,TGCGCCAGCAGCCAAGAACTCGAGCCTAGCGGGCAGAACAATGAGCAGTACTTC
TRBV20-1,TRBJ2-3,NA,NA,CSAQTSRGTDTQYF,TGCAGTGCCCAGACCTCCAGGGGCACAGATACGCAGTATTTT
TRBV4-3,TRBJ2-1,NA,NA,CASSQEARIAAEQFF,TGCGCCAGCAGCCAAGAGGCCAGAATAGCCGCTGAGCAGTTCTTC
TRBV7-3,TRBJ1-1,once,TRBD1,CASSELDRPDNTEAFF,TGTGCCAGCAGCGAATTGGACAGGCCCGACAACACTGAAGCTTTCTTT
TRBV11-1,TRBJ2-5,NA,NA,CASRPPGPSGETQYF,TGTGCCAGCAGACCGCCGGGACCCTCAGGGGAGACCCAGTACTTC
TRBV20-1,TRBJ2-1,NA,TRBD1,CSASHRGGRDEQFF,TGCAGTGCTAGCCACAGGGGCGGTCGGGATGAGCAGTTCTTC
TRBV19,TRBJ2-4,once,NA,CASSIASETLAKNIQYF,TGTGCCAGTAGTATAGCATCGGAGACTCTAGCCAAAAACATTCAGTACTTC
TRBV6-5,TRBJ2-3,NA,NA,CASSYRVPGTDTQYF,TGTGCCAGCAGTTACCGCGTCCCCGGCACAGATACGCAGTATTTT
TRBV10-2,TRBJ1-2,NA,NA,CASSETVLYGYIF,TGCGCCAGCAGTGAGACGGTACTCTATGGCTACATCTTC
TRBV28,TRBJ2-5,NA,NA,CASNGRETQYF,TGTGCCAGCAACGGACGGGAGACCCAGTACTTC
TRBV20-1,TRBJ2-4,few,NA,CSAPEAVIQYF,TGCAGTGCTCCAGAGGCGGTCATTCAGTACTTC
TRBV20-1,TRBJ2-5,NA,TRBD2,CSASGGAGGLGETQYF,TGCAGTGCTAGCGGCGGAGCGGGGGGGCTAGGAGAGACCCAGTACTTC
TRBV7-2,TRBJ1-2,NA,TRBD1,CASSPGQAVIDGYTF,TGTGCCAGCAGCCCCGGACAGGCCGTGATCGATGGCTACACCTTC
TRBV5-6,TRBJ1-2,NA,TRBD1,CASSFYKGGRGYTF,TGTGCCAGCAGCTTTTACAAAGGGGGCCGTGGCTACACCTTC
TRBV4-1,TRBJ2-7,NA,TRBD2,CASSPLAGGHYEQYF,TGCGCCAGCAGCCCCCTAGCGGGGGGGCACTACGAGCAGTACTTC
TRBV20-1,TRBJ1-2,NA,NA,CSAPRSYGYTF,TGCAGTGCCCCCAGGTCCTATGGCTACACCTTC
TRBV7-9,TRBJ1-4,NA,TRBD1,CASSFDRGGAEKLFF,TGTGCCAGCAGCTTTGACAGGGGGGGCGCTGAAAAACTGTTTTTT
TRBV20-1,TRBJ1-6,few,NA,CSARVRGQFTDYSPLHF,TGCAGTGCTAGAGTGAGAGGCCAATTTACCGACTATTCACCCCTCCACTTT
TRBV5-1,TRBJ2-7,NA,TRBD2,CASRVAGAFTYEQYF,TGCGCCAGCAGAGTAGCGGGGGCCTTTACCTACGAGCAGTACTTC
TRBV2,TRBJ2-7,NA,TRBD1,CASSEEGQGPYEQYF,TGTGCCAGCAGTGAAGAGGGACAGGGGCCTTACGAGCAGTACTTC
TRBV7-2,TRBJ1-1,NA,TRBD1,CASSLGDREVTSAFF,TGTGCCAGCAGCTTAGGGGACAGGGAGGTTACGAGTGCTTTCTTT
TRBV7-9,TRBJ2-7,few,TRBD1,CASSRDRGLWEQYF,TGTGCCAGCAGCCGGGACAGGGGGCTATGGGAGCAGTACTTC
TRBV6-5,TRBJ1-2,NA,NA,CASTRSGQGYTF,TGTGCCAGCACCCGAAGTGGGCAAGGCTACACCTTC
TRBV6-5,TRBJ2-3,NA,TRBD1,CASSPGTGLPDTQYF,TGTGCCAGCAGCCCCGGGACAGGGCTCCCAGATACGCAGTATTTT
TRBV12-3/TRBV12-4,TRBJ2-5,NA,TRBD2,CASSQLTSGGAPYF,TGTGCCAGCAGTCAACTGACTAGCGGGGGGGCCCCGTACTTC
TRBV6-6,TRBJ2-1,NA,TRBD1,CASRDRGLEEQFF,TGTGCCAGCCGGGACAGGGGGCTAGAGGAGCAGTTCTTC
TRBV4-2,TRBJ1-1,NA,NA,CASSQDVRAGESEAFF,TGTGCCAGCAGCCAAGATGTAAGAGCAGGGGAGTCTGAAGCTTTCTTT
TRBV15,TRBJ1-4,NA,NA,CATSRDLGAASEKLFF,TGTGCCACCAGCAGAGATCTGGGCGCAGCCTCCGAAAAACTGTTTTTT
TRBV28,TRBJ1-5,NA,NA,CASRPIGGNQPQHF,TGTGCCAGCAGACCGATTGGGGGCAATCAGCCCCAGCATTTT
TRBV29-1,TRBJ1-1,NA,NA,CSVLDGGQTEAFF,TGCAGCGTCTTGGACGGGGGGCAGACTGAAGCTTTCTTT
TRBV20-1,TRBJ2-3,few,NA,CSASVLARVLVVADTQYF,TGCAGTGCTAGCGTGTTAGCCCGGGTTCTGGTCGTCGCAGATACGCAGTATTTT
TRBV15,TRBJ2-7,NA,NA,CATSNRVTYEQYF,TGTGCCACCAGCAACAGGGTTACCTACGAGCAGTACTTC
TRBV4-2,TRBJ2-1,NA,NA,CASSQRQGNPYNGNEQFF,TGTGCCAGCAGCCAAAGGCAGGGAAATCCCTACAATGGCAATGAGCAGTTCTTC
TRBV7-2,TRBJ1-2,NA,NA,CASSLVGGLEGYTF,TGTGCCAGCAGCTTAGTAGGGGGTCTGGAGGGCTACACCTTC
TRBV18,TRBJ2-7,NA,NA,CASSPGQVSSYEQYF,TGTGCCAGCTCACCGGGGCAGGTTAGCTCCTACGAGCAGTACTTC
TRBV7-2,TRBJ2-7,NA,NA,CASSVNRNYEQYF,TGTGCCAGCAGCGTAAATAGGAATTACGAGCAGTACTTC
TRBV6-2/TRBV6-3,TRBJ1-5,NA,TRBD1,CASSAGQAKSQPQHF,TGTGCCAGCAGTGCGGGACAGGCGAAATCTCAGCCCCAGCATTTT
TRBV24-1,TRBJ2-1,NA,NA,CATSEPGLSYNEQFF,TGTGCCACCAGTGAGCCAGGCCTCTCCTACAATGAGCAGTTCTTC
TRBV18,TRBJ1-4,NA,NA,CASSPDLGVEKLFF,TGTGCCAGCTCACCAGACCTTGGGGTTGAAAAACTGTTTTTT
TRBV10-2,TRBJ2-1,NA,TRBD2,CASTSGGAFEQFF,TGCGCCAGCACTAGCGGGGGGGCCTTTGAGCAGTTCTTC
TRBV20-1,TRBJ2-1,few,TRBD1,CSARTTGGLENEQFF,TGCAGTGCTAGGACTACAGGGGGCCTTGAGAATGAGCAGTTCTTC
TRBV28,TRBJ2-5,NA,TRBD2,CASSLGSSGGAGYNEQYF,TGTGCCAGCAGTTTAGGGTCTAGCGGGGGGGCTGGCTACAATGAGCAGTACTTC
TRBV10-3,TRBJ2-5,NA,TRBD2,CAISEEGGGQETQYF,TGTGCCATCAGTGAGGAAGGCGGGGGGCAAGAGACCCAGTACTTC
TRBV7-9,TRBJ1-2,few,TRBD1,CASSGRGFYGYTF,TGTGCCAGCAGCGGCAGGGGGTTCTATGGCTACACCTTC